The rows below give T cell receptor beta chains drawn from one sample of a study of radiation and T cells in renal cell carcinoma. Data came from immunoSEQ multiplex PCR; TCRdb stores just in-frame clones and leaves some out. The sample comprises approximately 110,000 clones, approximately 82% of which are singletons, and 2.5% to 3.5% rests with the top ten. The material was blood, obtained from a patient whose treatment included radiotherapy and nephrectomy. The receptors originated from a woman aged 55-69 years with renal cell carcinoma. Each CDR3 is given with its conserved first and last residue. The D gene is left open where the match is weak. Size is stated for part of the rows, as once, few or many counts, or as a class when the clone is expanded.

CDR3aa: CASSLTGSYEQYF; CDR3nt: TGTGCCAGCAGCTTGACAGGCTCCTACGAGCAGTACTTC; j_gene: TRBJ2-7; d_gene: NA; v_gene: TRBV5-4; abundance: NA
CDR3aa: CASSPTVTAGEQYF; CDR3nt: TGTGCCAGCAGTCCGACAGTTACGGCGGGCGAGCAGTACTTC; j_gene: TRBJ2-7; d_gene: NA; v_gene: TRBV28; abundance: NA
CDR3aa: CASRTGLSTDTQYF; CDR3nt: TGTGCCAGCAGGACAGGGCTTAGCACAGATACGCAGTATTTT; j_gene: TRBJ2-3; d_gene: TRBD1; v_gene: TRBV2; abundance: once
CDR3aa: CASSLGLAGGNEQFF; CDR3nt: TGTGCCAGCAGCTTAGGCCTAGCGGGAGGCAATGAGCAGTTCTTC; j_gene: TRBJ2-1; d_gene: TRBD2; v_gene: TRBV7-3; abundance: few
CDR3aa: CASRLLGSSYEQYF; CDR3nt: TGTGCCAGCAGACTTCTGGGAAGCTCCTACGAGCAGTACTTC; j_gene: TRBJ2-7; d_gene: NA; v_gene: TRBV28; abundance: NA
CDR3aa: CASSARTARGETQYF; CDR3nt: TGTGCCAGCAGTGCAAGGACAGCACGAGGGGAGACCCAGTACTTC; j_gene: TRBJ2-5; d_gene: NA; v_gene: TRBV2; abundance: NA
CDR3aa: CASSSLAGGPDTQYF; CDR3nt: TGTGCCAGCAGCTCGCTAGCGGGAGGGCCAGATACGCAGTATTTT; j_gene: TRBJ2-3; d_gene: TRBD2; v_gene: TRBV7-2; abundance: once
CDR3aa: CAWSVLSGVEGYTF; CDR3nt: TGTGCCTGGAGTGTATTGTCAGGGGTGGAAGGCTACACCTTC; j_gene: TRBJ1-2; d_gene: NA; v_gene: TRBV30; abundance: NA
CDR3aa: CASSGQGATEAFF; CDR3nt: TGTGCCAGCAGTGGACAGGGGGCCACTGAAGCTTTCTTT; j_gene: TRBJ1-1; d_gene: TRBD1; v_gene: TRBV2; abundance: NA
CDR3aa: CASSLGQGGNEKLFF; CDR3nt: TGTGCCAGCAGCTTGGGGCAGGGCGGAAATGAAAAACTGTTTTTT; j_gene: TRBJ1-4; d_gene: NA; v_gene: TRBV5-4; abundance: NA
CDR3aa: CASSPTANYGYTF; CDR3nt: TGTGCCAGCTCACCGACAGCGAACTATGGCTACACCTTC; j_gene: TRBJ1-2; d_gene: NA; v_gene: TRBV18; abundance: many
CDR3aa: CASTDVGLGDTGELFF; CDR3nt: TGTGCCAGTACCGATGTAGGGCTAGGGGACACCGGGGAGCTGTTTTTT; j_gene: TRBJ2-2; d_gene: NA; v_gene: TRBV19; abundance: once
CDR3aa: CASSPVSGGGETQYF; CDR3nt: TGCGCCAGCAGCCCCGTTAGCGGGGGCGGAGAGACCCAGTACTTC; j_gene: TRBJ2-5; d_gene: TRBD2; v_gene: TRBV5-1; abundance: NA
CDR3aa: CATRAPGRNEKLFF; CDR3nt: TGTGCCACCCGGGCCCCAGGCCGTAATGAAAAACTGTTTTTT; j_gene: TRBJ1-4; d_gene: NA; v_gene: TRBV6-5; abundance: NA
CDR3aa: CASSSRIIANYGYTF; CDR3nt: TGTGCCAGCAGCTCCCGCATAATAGCTAACTATGGCTACACCTTC; j_gene: TRBJ1-2; d_gene: NA; v_gene: TRBV5-4; abundance: once
CDR3aa: CASSLQPGQYQETQYF; CDR3nt: TGTGCCAGCAGCTTACAGCCAGGCCAGTACCAAGAGACCCAGTACTTC; j_gene: TRBJ2-5; d_gene: NA; v_gene: TRBV7-2; abundance: NA
CDR3aa: CASRYTGAPLHF; CDR3nt: TGTGCCAGCAGGTATACAGGGGCACCCCTCCACTTT; j_gene: TRBJ1-6; d_gene: TRBD1; v_gene: TRBV2; abundance: NA
CDR3aa: CASSLDGGSSYEQYF; CDR3nt: TGTGCCAGCAGCTTAGATGGCGGGAGCTCCTACGAGCAGTACTTC; j_gene: TRBJ2-7; d_gene: TRBD2; v_gene: TRBV11-1; abundance: NA
CDR3aa: CASPQYDLRTGELFF; CDR3nt: TGTGCCAGCCCCCAGTATGACCTCCGCACCGGGGAGCTGTTTTTT; j_gene: TRBJ2-2; d_gene: NA; v_gene: TRBV28; abundance: NA
CDR3aa: CASTPGQGSDTQYF; CDR3nt: TGTGCCAGCACCCCGGGACAGGGGTCAGATACGCAGTATTTT; j_gene: TRBJ2-3; d_gene: TRBD1; v_gene: TRBV28; abundance: NA
CDR3aa: CAIGVGGGGEQYF; CDR3nt: TGTGCCATAGGGGTAGGGGGGGGCGGCGAGCAGTACTTC; j_gene: TRBJ2-7; d_gene: NA; v_gene: TRBV27; abundance: few
CDR3aa: CASSDYTEEAFF; CDR3nt: TGTGCCAGCAGTGACTACACCGAGGAAGCTTTCTTT; j_gene: TRBJ1-1; d_gene: NA; v_gene: TRBV2; abundance: NA
CDR3aa: CASSPWDRGRSVYRFF; CDR3nt: TGTGCCAGTAGTCCCTGGGACAGGGGGCGCTCGGTTTATCGGTTCTTC; j_gene: TRBJ2-1; d_gene: TRBD1; v_gene: TRBV19; abundance: NA
CDR3aa: CASSSHRGAGDTQYF; CDR3nt: TGTGCCAGCAGCTCCCATAGGGGGGCTGGAGATACGCAGTATTTT; j_gene: TRBJ2-3; d_gene: NA; v_gene: TRBV6-5; abundance: NA
CDR3aa: CASSPTGSRLEEQFF; CDR3nt: TGTGCCAGCAGCCCTACAGGGTCTCGACTTGAGGAGCAGTTCTTC; j_gene: TRBJ2-1; d_gene: NA; v_gene: TRBV7-9; abundance: NA
CDR3aa: CSARPGRQSLF; CDR3nt: TGCAGTGCTAGACCGGGACGCCAGTCCCTCTTC; j_gene: TRBJ2-1; d_gene: NA; v_gene: TRBV20-1; abundance: NA
CDR3aa: CASRSTREGWNEQFF; CDR3nt: TGTGCCAGCAGAAGTACGAGGGAAGGCTGGAATGAGCAGTTCTTC; j_gene: TRBJ2-1; d_gene: NA; v_gene: TRBV11-2; abundance: NA
CDR3aa: CASSAGDRPDYEQYF; CDR3nt: TGTGCCAGCAGCGCCGGGGACAGACCTGACTACGAGCAGTACTTC; j_gene: TRBJ2-7; d_gene: TRBD1; v_gene: TRBV9; abundance: NA